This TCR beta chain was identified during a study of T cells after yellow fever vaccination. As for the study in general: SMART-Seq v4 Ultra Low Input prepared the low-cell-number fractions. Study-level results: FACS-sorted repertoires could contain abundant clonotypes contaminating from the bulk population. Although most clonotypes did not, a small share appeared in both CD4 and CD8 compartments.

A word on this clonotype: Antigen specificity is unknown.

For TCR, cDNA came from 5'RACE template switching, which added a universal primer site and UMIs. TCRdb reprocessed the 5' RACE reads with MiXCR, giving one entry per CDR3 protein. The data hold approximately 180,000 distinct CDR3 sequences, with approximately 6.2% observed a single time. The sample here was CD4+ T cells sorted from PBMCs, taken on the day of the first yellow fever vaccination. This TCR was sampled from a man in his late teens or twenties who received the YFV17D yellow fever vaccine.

This CDR3 is CASSVQTQYF. Here the CDR3 DNA reads TGTGCCAGCAGTGTACAGACGCAGTATTTT. The chain joins TRBV2 to TRBJ2-3; D is uncertain. The V end was cut by 4 bases, the J end by 9 bases, with 5 bases between. Germline assignment: CDR1 SNHLY and CDR2 FYNNEI. The CDR3 is made up of 10 amino acids.